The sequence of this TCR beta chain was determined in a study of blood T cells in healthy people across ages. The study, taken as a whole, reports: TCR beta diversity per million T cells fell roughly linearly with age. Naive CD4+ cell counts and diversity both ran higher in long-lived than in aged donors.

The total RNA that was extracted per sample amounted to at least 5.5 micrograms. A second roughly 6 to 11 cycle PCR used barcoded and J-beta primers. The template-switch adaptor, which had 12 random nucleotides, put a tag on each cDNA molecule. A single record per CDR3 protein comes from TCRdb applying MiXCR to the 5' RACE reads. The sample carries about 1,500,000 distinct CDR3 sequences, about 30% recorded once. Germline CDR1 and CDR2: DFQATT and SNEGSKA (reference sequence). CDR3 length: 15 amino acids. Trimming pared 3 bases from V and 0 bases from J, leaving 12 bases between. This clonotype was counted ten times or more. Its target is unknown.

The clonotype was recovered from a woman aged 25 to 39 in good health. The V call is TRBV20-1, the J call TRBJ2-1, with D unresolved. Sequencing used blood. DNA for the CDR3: TGCAGTGCTAGCCGCCCCAGAAGCTCCTACAATGAGCAGTTCTTC. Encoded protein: CSASRPRSSYNEQFF.